The next 2 T cell receptor beta chains were all read from a single sample in a study of blood T cell repertoires in COVID-19. Produced via immunoSEQ multiplex PCR; TCRdb's table is partial and in-frame only. The sample shows almost 200,000 clones, roughly nine tenths of them seen only once. The sequencing input was peripheral blood. These receptors all come from a woman aged 70-85 years with acute or convalescent COVID-19.

The V gene is TRBV4-1, the J gene TRBJ1-5, with TRBD1 as a possible D gene (5 bases). Germline V lookup: CDR1 MGHRA, CDR2 YSYEKL. V lost 1 base to trimming and J lost 4 bases, with 14 bases between them. This CDR3 is built from 16 residues. CDR3 region: CASSQGQSFGNQPQHF. Here the CDR3 DNA reads TGCGCCAGCAGCCAAGGACAGAGCTTTGGGAATCAGCCCCAGCATTTT.

The chain joins TRBV29-1 to TRBJ1-2; D not certain. The V end was cut by 4 bases, the J end by 4 bases, with 13 bases between. This CDR3 is built from 13 residues. Germline CDR1 SQVTM, CDR2 ANQGSEA. The CDR3, as DNA: TGCAGCGTTGCCCTTGTTGCCGGCTATGGCTACACCTTC. Translating gives CSVALVAGYGYTF.